This T cell receptor (beta chain) was sequenced during a study of persistence of HIV-infected CD4 T cells. Notes on the study in general: Degenerate expanded CDR3beta sequences were enriched among CMV- and Gag-responding cells. CMV- and Gag-responding cells had lower TCRbeta richness than CD3/CD28-responding cells. Within sorted populations, more oligoclonal TCRs accompanied more oligoclonal proviruses.

About this clone itself: What it binds is unknown.

Sequencing used immunoSEQ version 4 in survey mode. Only in-frame clones appear in the TCRdb table, and some are missing; sequencing was by immunoSEQ multiplex PCR. The data show some 23,000 clones, 74% seen once. The CDR3 has 15 residues. Germline V gene sequence: CDR1 SGHTA, CDR2 FQGTGA. The ends lost 5 bases at V and 5 bases at J; junction bases unmatched: 7. Cells were stimulated with overlapping HIV-1 Gag 15-mer peptides. Responding CD4+ T cells were sorted by upregulation of both CD40 ligand and CD69. Adults with HIV-1 started suppressive ART while chronically infected. The source is an adult man with HIV who was CMV-seropositive. The chain is built from TRBV7-3 and TRBJ2-5; 11 bases agree with TRBD1. The sequenced sample was CD4+ T cells sorted from PBMCs after approximately 20-hour stimulation, obtained from a patient who received antiretroviral therapy. CDR3 sequence (DNA): TGTGCCAGCAGCCCCGGACAGGGGGCATCGGAGACCCAGTACTTC. Protein: CASSPGQGASETQYF.